This T cell receptor beta chain was sequenced in a study of blood T cell repertoires in COVID-19. Study as a whole: Collection of acute and convalescent COVID-19 samples took place in the United States, Italy and Spain.

The CDR3 has 15 residues. The germline V gene has CDR1 MNHNY and CDR2 SVGAGI (reference sequence). J was trimmed by 3 bases and V by 1 base; bases with no gene match: 5. Donors were grouped by their self-reported clinical history. Recovery among Cohort 3 donors was established by two negative PCRs, clearance, or symptom resolution. Original data processing: Amplified reference gene primers provided the basis for estimating nucleated cell counts. The protocol was immunoSEQ multiplex PCR, while the TCRdb copy is restricted to in-frame clones and leaves out a portion. The DNA was the basis for D and trimming; V, J and clone size are from that table. The sample holds over 350,000 clones, around 87% seen once.

The receptor comes from a woman in her 50s who had recovered from COVID-19. Input material: PBMCs or T cells enriched from blood (not recorded which). V usage is TRBV6-6 and J usage is TRBJ1-2; 7 bases are shared with TRBD1. CDR3 residues: CASSYFQGDHYGYTF. Written as DNA, the CDR3 is TGTGCCAGCAGTTACTTCCAGGGGGATCACTATGGCTACACCTTC.